This T cell receptor (beta chain) was sequenced in a study of PD-L1 blockade in urothelial cancer. Background on the study: Men with urothelial cancer arising in the bladder made up about nine tenths of the roughly 29 patients. The patients had undergone anywhere from 0 to 3 prior chemotherapy regimens. A median about 150,000 T cells were found in blood samples.

Clones were sequenced by immunoSEQ multiplex PCR, and TCRdb holds only the in-frame ones, with some missing. The sample carries more than 45,000 clones, approximately 90% recorded once. Sample numbers ranged from 1 to 8 per patient, encompassing pretreatment and on-treatment collections. V was pared by 6 bases and J by 6 bases, with 11 bases of the junction left unmatched. Germline V gene data show CDR1 as MNHEY and CDR2 as SMNVEV (reference sequence). CDR3 length: 16 amino acids. The rearrangement joins TRBV27 to TRBJ1-2, with TRBD1 matching over 12 bases. This specimen was PBMCs, taken around atezolizumab (anti-PD-L1) treatment. This receptor was taken from a man older than 75 with urothelial cancer. CDR3 sequence reads: CASRPGGQGALDGYTF. CDR3 nucleotides: TGTGCCAGCAGGCCCGGGGGACAGGGGGCCCTTGATGGCTACACCTTC.